Listed below are T cell receptor beta chains from one sample, sequenced in a study of T-cell memory formation after mild COVID-19. TCRdb called the 5' RACE reads again in MiXCR, with one record for every CDR3 protein. The sample has 450,000 to 650,000 distinct CDR3 sequences; about 20% are singletons. Sequencing was done on a sample of PBMCs or a T cell subset sorted from them (not recorded which). These receptors came from an adult woman who had mild COVID-19 (a few samples of this study predate the infection). Cell type and time point are not known. Each CDR3 is given with its conserved first and last residue. The D gene is left open where the match is weak. The size of a clone is reported for some rows only, either as once, few or many, or as a class for expanded clones.

j_gene | abundance | d_gene | v_gene | CDR3nt | CDR3aa
TRBJ1-5 | - | TRBD1 | TRBV18 | TGTGCCAGCTCACCCCTCGGGACAGGGTCCAATCAGCCCCAGCATTTT | CASSPLGTGSNQPQHF
TRBJ1-3 | - | - | TRBV6-1 | TGTGCCAGCAGTGAAGCGCTCCAGGGAAACACCATATATTTT | CASSEALQGNTIYF
TRBJ1-2 | few | - | TRBV7-2 | TGTGCCAGCAGCTCCAGGGGTCTAGGCTACACCTTC | CASSSRGLGYTF
TRBJ1-1 | few | - | TRBV7-2 | TGTGCCAGCAGCTTGGCTGGACAGGAAGCTTTCTTT | CASSLAGQEAFF
TRBJ1-4 | few | TRBD1 | TRBV15 | TGTGCCACCAGCAGATTCCGGGACAGGCTTAATGAAAAACTGTTTTTT | CATSRFRDRLNEKLFF
TRBJ2-2 | few | - | TRBV29-1 | TGCAGCGTTGGCTTTGGGGCCGGGGAGCTGTTTTTT | CSVGFGAGELFF
TRBJ2-1 | few | - | TRBV11-2 | TGTGCCAGCAGCTTAGTTGGCGCGGGGACCAATGAGCAGTTCTTC | CASSLVGAGTNEQFF
TRBJ1-2 | few | - | TRBV20-1 | TGCAGTGCCGGAGCGGTTAACTATGGCTACACCTTC | CSAGAVNYGYTF
TRBJ2-3 | - | TRBD2 | TRBV5-1 | TGCGCCAGCAGCTTGGGGGCTAGCGGGGGATGGGCAGATACGCAGTATTTT | CASSLGASGGWADTQYF
TRBJ2-7 | few | - | TRBV5-6 | TGTGCCAGCAGCTTAGAGGAAGAGCAGTACTTC | CASSLEEEQYF
TRBJ2-1 | - | TRBD2 | TRBV24-1 | TGTGCCACCAGTGATCAGACCGGGACTATGCGCTCCTACAATGAGCAGTTCTTC | CATSDQTGTMRSYNEQFF
TRBJ2-7 | - | - | TRBV5-4 | TGTGCCAGCAGACAGTACAGGGAGCCTACCTACGAGCAGTACTTC | CASRQYREPTYEQYF
TRBJ2-5 | few | TRBD1 | TRBV6-5 | TGTGCCAGCAGTTGGGGACAGCTACAAGAGACCCAGTACTTC | CASSWGQLQETQYF
TRBJ2-1 | - | TRBD1 | TRBV11-2 | TGTGCCAGCAGCTCTGGGACAGGGGACTACAATGAGCAGTTCTTC | CASSSGTGDYNEQFF
TRBJ1-5 | few | TRBD1 | TRBV20-1 | TGCAGTGCTCCCCAGGGGGCAGGTCAGCCCCAGCATTTT | CSAPQGAGQPQHF
TRBJ1-1 | - | - | TRBV5-1 | TGCGCCAGCAGCTTAGGGGCTAGGACTGAAGCTTTCTTT | CASSLGARTEAFF
TRBJ2-7 | few | - | TRBV7-6 | TGTGCCAGCAGCTTTTCAGACTTAAAACCCGAGCAGTACTTC | CASSFSDLKPEQYF
TRBJ1-2 | - | - | TRBV2 | TGTGCCAGCAGTGAAGTACAGCCCTCTGGCTACACCTTC | CASSEVQPSGYTF
TRBJ1-2 | - | TRBD1 | TRBV12-3/TRBV12-4 | TGTGCCAGCAGTCCCTGGACAGGGGGCACGAGTGGCTACACCTTC | CASSPWTGGTSGYTF
TRBJ2-7 | - | - | TRBV25-1 | TGTGCCAGCAGTGAACCGGGAAGCGAGAAGTACTTC | CASSEPGSEKYF
TRBJ1-2 | once | - | TRBV13 | TGTGCCAGCAGCTTCCCGGGAGAGCCCCACTATGGCTACACCTTC | CASSFPGEPHYGYTF
TRBJ1-5 | - | - | TRBV7-9 | TGTGCCAGCAGCTCGGGCGAGGCGAGCAATCAGCCCCAGCATTTT | CASSSGEASNQPQHF
TRBJ1-4 | - | - | TRBV6-1 | TGTGCCAGCAGTGCCCTGGGGATTGAAAAACTGTTTTTT | CASSALGIEKLFF